The source of this T cell receptor beta chain is a study of blood T cell repertoires in COVID-19. Study-wide background: PBMCs, B-cell-depleted T cells, or T cells provided the cDNA or gDNA that made up the material.

There are 16 residues in the CDR3. Losses at the gene ends were 4 bases for V and 6 bases for J; bases not matched to a gene: 10. CDR1 and CDR2 from the germline V gene are MGHRA and YSYEKL. Libraries were prepared by immunoSEQ multiplex PCR; TCRdb keeps only in-frame clonotypes and omits some of them. Here the sample spans 180,000 or so clones, approximately 89% being singletons. Each participant's cohort was designated according to participant-reported clinical history. Sequencing was carried out using PBMCs or T cells enriched from blood (not recorded which). The TCR originated in a middle-aged woman with acute COVID-19. The rearrangement uses TRBV4-1 and TRBJ2-3; 10 positions match TRBD2. CDR3 DNA sequence: TGCGCCAGCAGCCCCCGGCTAGCGGGAGAATGGGATACGCAGTATTTT. This sequence encodes CASSPRLAGEWDTQYF.